This is a list of T cell receptor beta chains from one sample in a study of human T cells and chemical hapten exposure. TCRdb re-called the reads through MiXCR, storing one row per CDR3 protein. The sample contains about 120,000 distinct CDR3 sequences, approximately 9% of which appear only once. Sequenced input: whole blood. The receptors come from a human donor in good health. Some clones in this sample may be carry-over from other donors' samples. Both conserved end residues are part of each CDR3. D genes are given only for firm matches. Clone size is stated in some rows and not others, as once, few, many or a class when expanded.

. TRBJ1-2 TRBV12-3/TRBV12-4 many CASSFEGVGTYGYTF TGTGCCAGCAGTTTTGAAGGGGTAGGGACCTATGGCTACACCTTC
TRBD2 TRBJ2-3 TRBV29-1 many CTPWAGGSDTQYF TGCACCCCTTGGGCGGGGGGTTCAGATACGCAGTATTTT
. TRBJ2-7 TRBV9 few CASSVDLGTGSYEQYF TGTGCCAGCAGCGTAGACTTGGGGACGGGCTCCTACGAGCAGTACTTC
. TRBJ2-1 TRBV20-1 . CSAELVVNEQFF TGCAGTGCTGAGCTTGTGGTGAATGAGCAGTTCTTC
. TRBJ2-3 TRBV29-1 few CSVAGPGFLDTQYF TGCAGCGTCGCGGGACCCGGGTTTTTAGATACGCAGTATTTT
TRBD2 TRBJ2-1 TRBV29-1 . CSVGVSGDLRFF TGCAGCGTTGGGGTCAGCGGGGACCTTAGGTTCTTC
TRBD2 TRBJ2-7 TRBV29-1 . CSVEEEAGVAYF TGCAGCGTTGAAGAGGAGGCGGGAGTAGCGTACTTC
TRBD1 TRBJ1-4 TRBV5-1 . CASSIRGTGSEKLFF TGCGCCAGCAGCATCCGCGGGACAGGTAGTGAAAAACTGTTTTTT
. TRBJ1-6 TRBV12-3/TRBV12-4 many CASSPIGDRGAYYNSPLHF TGTGCCAGCAGTCCCATTGGGGACCGGGGGGCTTATTATAATTCACCCCTCCACTTT
. TRBJ1-1 TRBV12-3/TRBV12-4 few CASSPGRDTEAFF TGTGCCAGCAGCCCCGGAAGGGACACTGAAGCTTTCTTT
. TRBJ2-7 TRBV7-2 few CASSLAPREQYF TGTGCCAGCAGCTTAGCCCCCCGGGAGCAGTACTTC
. TRBJ2-3 TRBV19 many CASSMGTGLDTQYF TGTGCCAGTAGTATGGGTACAGGGCTAGATACGCAGTATTTT
. TRBJ2-1 TRBV27 . CAIAHFNEQFF TGTGCCATCGCCCACTTCAATGAGCAGTTCTTC
TRBD1 TRBJ1-2 TRBV7-9 . CASSSQDRGPGYTF TGTGCCAGCAGTTCGCAAGACAGGGGGCCCGGCTACACCTTC
TRBD2 TRBJ2-5 TRBV12-3/TRBV12-4 many CASSSPLIRLAGPLSMETQYF TGTGCCAGCAGTTCCCCCTTGATTAGACTAGCGGGGCCCCTCTCCATGGAGACCCAGTACTTC
. TRBJ1-5 TRBV12-3/TRBV12-4 many CASSFTRNNQPQHF TGTGCCAGCAGTTTTACGAGAAACAATCAGCCCCAGCATTTT
. TRBJ2-1 TRBV4-3 few CASSQDRRTYNEQFF TGCGCCAGCAGCCAAGATCGACGCACCTACAATGAGCAGTTCTTC
. TRBJ2-1 TRBV7-2 few CASSLGPGTYNEQFF TGTGCCAGCAGCTTAGGGCCAGGCACCTACAATGAGCAGTTCTTC
. TRBJ1-1 TRBV12-3/TRBV12-4 . CASRSTELNTEAFF TGTGCCAGCAGGTCGACAGAATTGAACACTGAAGCTTTCTTT
. TRBJ2-1 TRBV4-3 . CASSQEGVAYNEQFF TGCGCCAGCAGCCAAGAGGGGGTGGCCTACAATGAGCAGTTCTTC
. TRBJ2-2 TRBV11-3 . CASSLESSRELFF TGTGCCAGCAGCTTAGAGAGTAGCCGGGAGCTGTTTTTT
. TRBJ2-7 TRBV5-5 . CASSFQPAYEQYF TGTGCCAGCAGCTTTCAGCCAGCCTACGAGCAGTACTTC
TRBD2 TRBJ2-5 TRBV7-7 many CASSPGLAEDTQYF TGTGCCAGCAGCCCGGGACTAGCGGAAGATACCCAGTACTTC
TRBD1 TRBJ2-5 TRBV7-2 . CASSQTGEKETQYF TGTGCCAGCAGCCAAACAGGGGAGAAAGAGACCCAGTACTTC
TRBD2 TRBJ2-5 TRBV5-5 . CASSSGLDETQYF TGTGCCAGCAGCTCGGGACTAGACGAGACCCAGTACTTC
. TRBJ2-7 TRBV29-1 many CSVEGGNEQYF TGCAGCGTTGAAGGGGGCAACGAGCAGTACTTC
. TRBJ2-2 TRBV7-6 . CASSRRTVNTGELFF TGTGCCAGCAGCAGGAGGACGGTGAACACCGGGGAGCTGTTTTTT
. TRBJ2-1 TRBV18 . CASSGSSSYNEQFF TGTGCCAGCTCCGGGAGCAGCTCCTACAATGAGCAGTTCTTC
TRBD2 TRBJ2-1 TRBV6-2/TRBV6-3 . CASSYDSDGGGVIANEQFF TGTGCCAGCAGTTACGATTCCGACGGTGGGGGGGTCATTGCCAATGAGCAGTTCTTC
TRBD1 TRBJ2-7 TRBV29-1 . CSVLTDFDRGTYEQYF TGCAGCGTTCTGACCGACTTTGACAGGGGAACCTACGAGCAGTACTTC
. TRBJ2-7 TRBV6-2/TRBV6-3 few CASSYNGAFYEQYF TGTGCCAGCAGTTACAACGGGGCCTTCTACGAGCAGTACTTC
TRBD1 TRBJ1-5 TRBV12-3/TRBV12-4 many CASSFGRGSDQPQHF TGTGCCAGCAGTTTCGGCAGGGGGTCTGATCAGCCCCAGCATTTT
. TRBJ2-3 TRBV27 . CASRRTSTDTQYF TGTGCCAGCAGGCGAACTAGCACAGATACGCAGTATTTT
TRBD2 TRBJ2-3 TRBV5-5 few CASRVGLAGGYTDTQYF TGTGCCAGCAGGGTGGGGCTAGCGGGGGGTTACACAGATACGCAGTATTTT
TRBD1 TRBJ2-7 TRBV7-9 . CASSRGQSEQYF TGTGCCAGCAGCCGGGGACAGAGCGAGCAGTACTTC
TRBD2 TRBJ2-5 TRBV12-3/TRBV12-4 . CASTRTSGGETQYF TGTGCCAGCACCCGGACTAGCGGGGGAGAGACCCAGTACTTC
. TRBJ2-6 TRBV29-1 many CSVEIRTGGWAGANVLTF TGCAGCGTTGAGATTCGGACAGGAGGGTGGGCTGGGGCCAACGTCCTGACTTTC
TRBD2 TRBJ2-1 TRBV24-1 . CATSSGLAGEPYNEQFF TGTGCCACCAGTTCGGGACTAGCGGGAGAACCCTACAATGAGCAGTTCTTC
. TRBJ2-3 TRBV6-1 few CASSEARGSSTDTQYF TGTGCCAGCAGTGAAGCTCGGGGGTCTAGCACAGATACGCAGTATTTT
TRBD1 TRBJ1-4 TRBV6-5 many CASSTGTANEKLFF TGTGCCAGCAGTACGGGGACAGCTAATGAAAAACTGTTTTTT
. TRBJ1-1 TRBV11-1 many CASSPQWNTEAFF TGTGCCAGCAGCCCCCAGTGGAACACTGAAGCTTTCTTT
. TRBJ2-4 TRBV29-1 . CSVEVRGAKNIQYF TGCAGCGTTGAAGTCCGCGGAGCCAAAAACATTCAGTACTTC
TRBD1 TRBJ2-5 TRBV5-4 few CASSQLQGQETQYF TGTGCCAGCAGCCAACTACAGGGGCAAGAGACCCAGTACTTC
. TRBJ2-1 TRBV20-1 many CSARVGGGYSYNEQFF TGCAGTGCTAGAGTCGGCGGAGGTTACTCCTACAATGAGCAGTTCTTC
. TRBJ2-3 TRBV24-1 . CATSDARRQLGTQYF TGTGCCACCAGTGACGCCCGGCGACAATTAGGTACGCAGTATTTT
. TRBJ2-3 TRBV12-3/TRBV12-4 many CASSNGLDTDTQYF TGTGCCAGCAGTAACGGGCTTGACACAGATACGCAGTATTTT
TRBD2 TRBJ2-5 TRBV6-2/TRBV6-3 few CASSRTSGLQETQYF TGTGCCAGCAGCCGGACTAGCGGCCTCCAAGAGACCCAGTACTTC
TRBD1 TRBJ2-5 TRBV7-2 . CASSPRQGVIETQYF TGTGCCAGCAGCCCTAGACAGGGGGTAATTGAGACCCAGTACTTC
. TRBJ2-2 TRBV6-2/TRBV6-3 . CASKTDTPTGELFF TGTGCCAGCAAAACGGATACACCCACCGGGGAGCTGTTTTTT
. TRBJ2-3 TRBV20-1 many CSASGSARTDTQYF TGCAGTGCTAGTGGCTCAGCGCGCACAGATACGCAGTATTTT